These 9 T cell receptor beta chains were sequenced from one sample in a study of blood T cell repertoires in COVID-19. TCRdb's copy holds only in-frame clones and misses some; the assay was immunoSEQ multiplex PCR. The sample yields roughly 160,000 clones, 82% seen once. Sequences were obtained from PBMCs or T cells enriched from blood (not recorded which). These receptors all stem from a man aged 55 to 70 who had recovered from COVID-19.

This sequence joins TRBV28 and TRBJ1-1; unclear D gene. V lost 6 bases to trimming and J lost 0 bases, with 8 bases between them. Germline lookup yields CDR1 MDHEN and CDR2 SYDVKM. The CDR3 contains 13 residues. Here the CDR3 reads CASSEGLNTEAFF. In nucleotides, the CDR3 is TGTGCCAGCAGCGAGGGATTGAACACTGAAGCTTTCTTT.

The rearrangement joins TRBV18 to TRBJ2-3, with a tentative D call TRBD1 (6 bases). The V end lost 6 bases, the J end lost 0 bases, and 16 bases lay between the germline ends. Germline CDR1 KGHSH, CDR2 LQKENI. This CDR3 has 16 amino acids. In nucleotides, the CDR3 is TGTGCCAGCTCCGAAGTGGGGGCCACTAGCACAGATACGCAGTATTTT. Protein sequence: CASSEVGATSTDTQYF.

The V and J genes are TRBV5-6 and TRBJ2-3; 7 nucleotides agree with TRBD2. The CDR3 is made up of 16 amino acids. Looked up from germline, CDR1 is SGHDT and CDR2 is YYEEEE. With 4 bases clipped from V and 5 bases from J, the junction kept 13 bases outside the gene matches. The CDR3 DNA follows: TGTGCCAGCAGCCGTGGCTGGGGCGGGAGCGGAGATACGCAGTATTTT. The encoded protein is CASSRGWGGSGDTQYF.

The chain recombines TRBV7-9 with TRBJ2-3, with TRBD2 matching over 7 bases. The CDR3 is made up of 13 amino acids. Germline lookup yields CDR1 SEHNR and CDR2 FQNEAQ (reference sequence). The junction had 5 bases not matched to a gene; V was cut back by 3 bases and J by 8 bases. The CDR3 loop is CASSFSGASTQYF. The CDR3 nucleotides read TGTGCCAGCAGCTTCAGCGGGGCCAGTACGCAGTATTTT.

Points on this clone: Other DNA sequences of this sample code for an identical CDR3. The chain joins TRBV27 to TRBJ1-1, with no clear D. There are 13 residues in the CDR3. The germline V gene has CDR1 MNHEY and CDR2 SMNVEV (reference sequence). Trimming pared 3 bases from V and 2 bases from J, leaving 7 bases between. CDR3 sequence reads: CASSLRRNTEAFF. The CDR3 DNA reads as TGTGCCAGCAGTTTGCGGCGAAACACTGAAGCTTTCTTT.

V usage is TRBV4-2 and J usage is TRBJ2-2; D perhaps matches TRBD2 (5 bases). This CDR3 has 13 residues. Germline V gene sequence: CDR1 LGHNA, CDR2 YNFKEQ. The V and J ends lost 1 base and 8 bases respectively, with 8 bases between them. CDR3 in DNA: TGTGCCAGCAGCCAAGGAGGGTCTGGGGAGCTGTTTTTT. It specifies CASSQGGSGELFF.

There are a few counts of this clone. The rearrangement joins TRBV3-1 (or the pseudogene TRBV3-2) to TRBJ1-5, with a tentative D call TRBD1 (5 bases). V lost 2 bases and J 6 bases, leaving 17 bases between the germline ends. The length of the CDR3 is 16 residues. Germline loops: CDR1 LGHDT, CDR2 YNNKEL (reference sequence). CDR3 in amino acids: CASSQKAGLGLQPQHF. CDR3 bases: TGTGCCAGCAGCCAAAAGGCGGGACTCGGCCTTCAGCCCCAGCATTTT.

This chain links TRBV6-1 with TRBJ1-5, with 7 bases fitting TRBD1. The CDR3 extends over 18 amino acids. The V gene end was trimmed by 4 bases and the J gene end by 2 bases; junction bases not matched to a gene: 14. CDR1 is MNHNS, CDR2 SASEGT, per germline. The CDR3 DNA sequence: TGTGCCAGCAGTGGCCCCGGCAGGGGGGTTTTGCGCAATCAGCCCCAGCATTTT. Translating gives CASSGPGRGVLRNQPQHF.

CDR3 amino acids: CASSPQTGVLRNEKLFF. The DNA of the CDR3 is TGTGCCAGTAGTCCCCAGACAGGGGTCCTTAGAAATGAAAAACTGTTTTTT. This chain links TRBV19 with TRBJ1-4; 8 bases fit TRBD1. V lost 5 bases, J lost 5 bases, and 13 bases stayed unmatched. CDR1 LNHDA and CDR2 SQIVND come from the germline V gene (reference sequence). The CDR3 is 17 amino acids.